This T cell receptor (beta chain) is drawn from a study of post-analysis software for immune sequencing data. Whole-study findings and limits: Comparison of patients with controls showed five or six TRBV segments more frequent in patients, TRBV5-6, TRBV5-1 and TRBV20-1 among them.

The TCR beta cDNA libraries carried unique molecular identifiers. MiXCR, run by TCRdb on the PCR reads, gives a single entry per CDR3 protein. Of roughly 620,000 distinct CDR3 sequences in the sample, around 47% were seen once. In regard to this clonotype: Its antigen is unidentified.

This CDR3 is 13 amino acids long. CDR1 is LNHDA and CDR2 is SQIVND in the germline V gene (reference sequence). The TCR comes from a girl aged 10-17 years with multiple sclerosis. The chain links TRBV19 to TRBJ2-7; D may be TRBD1 (5 bases). Judging by the DNA end, TRBJ2-5 fits better; the J call may be wrong. Sequencing input: blood. This chain's CDR3 is CASSSGFGETQYF. CDR3 coding DNA: TGTGCCAGTAGTTCAGGGTTCGGGGAGACCCAGTACTTC.